The sequence of this TCR beta chain was determined in a study of Ad26.COV2.S vaccination and SARS-CoV-2 variants. Germline CDR1 SEHNR, CDR2 FQNEAQ (reference sequence). This CDR3 contains 16 residues. Trimming took off 2 bases at V and 6 bases at J, with 18 bases between the two ends. Measured with immunoSEQ multiplex PCR; TCRdb has only the in-frame clones, and not every one. The sample holds more than 400,000 clones, about 90% seen once. Treatment indicated: about 20 received Ad26.COV2.S at low or high dose, single or two shots; about 5 received placebo; per-sample allocation not given. Specimen acquisition occurred on day 63 following the initial vaccine or placebo injection.

Sequencing used peripheral blood, obtained in a trial of Ad26.COV2.S vaccine versus placebo. V gene TRBV7-9 combines with J gene TRBJ2-3; either TRBD1 or TRBD2 may supply D (5 bases each). This receptor was obtained from a person aged 18 to 59 who received the Ad26.COV2.S COVID-19 vaccine or a placebo. CDR3 nucleotide sequence: TGTGCCAGCAGCTTAACTGGATTACGGGGCGGGGATACGCAGTATTTT. Translation gives CASSLTGLRGGDTQYF. Complete variable domain (other parts from reference TRBV7-9 and TRBJ2-3): DTGVSQNPRHKITKRGQNVTFRCDPISEHNRLYWYRQTLGQGPEFLTYFQNEAQLEKSRLLSDRFSAERPKGSFSTLEIQRTEQGDSAMYLCASSLTGLRGGDTQYFGPGTRLTVL.